These 2 T cell receptor beta chains were all obtained from the same sample, sequenced in a study of blood T cells in healthy people across ages. The use of a sample-barcoded 5' primer and a J-beta primer mix characterized a second PCR of roughly 7 to 12 cycles. TCRdb ran MiXCR on the 5' RACE reads and lists one entry per CDR3 protein. This sample has hundreds of thousands of distinct CDR3 sequences; about 28% occur once, and the top ten carry about 15%. Sequencing was performed on blood. These receptors were collected from a woman older than 75 in good health.

This clonotype was seen ten or more times. This sequence joins TRBV11-1 and TRBJ2-3; 13 bases agree with TRBD2. Germline CDR1 is SGHAT and CDR2 is FQDESV (reference sequence). There are 17 residues in the CDR3. J lost 9 bases, V lost 5 bases, and 14 bases had no gene match. CDR3 coding DNA: TGTGCCAGCAGCCGCGATGGGGGACTAGCGGGGACCCCGACGCAGTATTTT. Its protein is CASSRDGGLAGTPTQYF. The variable domain in full, completed from reference TRBV11-1 and TRBJ2-3, reads EAEVAQSPRYKITEKSQAVAFWCDPISGHATLYWYRQILGQGPELLVQFQDESVVDDSQLPKDRFSAERLKGVDSTLKIQPAELGDSAMYLCASSRDGGLAGTPTQYFGPGTRLTVL.

On this clonotype: The conserved closing phenylalanine or tryptophan is absent in this CDR3, likely reflecting a read error. The chain has TRBV5-1 and TRBJ2-2, with TRBD1 as a possible D gene (5 bases). The CDR3 contains 15 residues. The V gene lost 1 base and the J gene lost 1 base, with 8 bases spanning the gap. Germline values: CDR1 SGHRS, CDR2 YFSETQ. CDR3 nucleotide sequence: TGCGCCAGCAGCTTGAATAGGGGGAACACCGGGGAGCTGTTTGTT. Translation: CASSLNRGNTGELFV.